These 13 T cell receptor beta chains came from one sample sequenced in a study of OX40 agonist ivuxolimab in advanced cancers. Library generation was performed with the immunoSEQ multiplex PCR assay. Imported from immuneACCESS, the table was reduced by TCRdb to in-frame sequences with V and J called. These copies leave out some clones; in studies compared against another copy, an unresolved V gene accounts for under half, and the cause of the remainder is not known. The sample table records tens of thousands of clones; less than 85% of these occur just once. The top ten clones comprise around 7.3% of the sample. Here the sequenced sample was CD4+ or CD8+ T cells sorted from blood, taken in a trial of the OX40 agonist ivuxolimab. These receptors were obtained from an adult with an advanced solid tumor such as melanoma, head and neck, liver or kidney cancer.

This clone was seen just once. The genes are TRBV4-2 and TRBJ1-1; unclear D gene. Trimming pared 7 bases from V and 1 base from J, leaving 4 bases between. The CDR3 consists of 11 residues. CDR1 is LGHNA and CDR2 is YNFKEQ in the germline V gene. The CDR3 loop is CASKANTEAFF. The CDR3 nucleotides are TGTGCCAGCAAAGCGAACACTGAAGCTTTCTTT.

The J gene is TRBJ1-3, the V gene TRBV7-2; no definite D call. Trimming shortened V by 1 base and J by 0 bases, and 7 bases separated the two germline ends. The germline CDR1 and CDR2 sequences are SGHTA and FQGNSA. CDR3 size: 15 residues. The CDR3 sequence is CASSLEGYSGNTIYF. In DNA form, the CDR3 reads TGTGCCAGCAGCTTAGAAGGTTACTCTGGAAACACCATATATTTT.

V is TRBV9 and J is TRBJ2-2; D is unresolved. V lost 0 bases to trimming and J lost 1 base, with 7 bases between them. CDR1 is SGDLS, CDR2 YYNGEE, per germline. The CDR3 has 15 residues. For the CDR3, the DNA is TGTGCCAGCAGCGTAGCTAACGAGAACACCGGGGAGCTGTTTTTT. Protein: CASSVANENTGELFF.

This clone was detected a few times. V usage is TRBV19 and J usage is TRBJ2-3; unclear D gene. Germline loops: CDR1 LNHDA, CDR2 SQIVND (reference sequence). This CDR3 spans 14 amino acids. Trimming cost V 3 bases and J 2 bases, with 9 bases left between them. The chain's CDR3 is CASSIGRHTDTQYF. CDR3 sequence (DNA): TGTGCCAGTAGTATCGGTCGGCACACAGATACGCAGTATTTT.

The rearrangement links TRBV10-3 to TRBJ1-2; D is unclear. Germline V lookup: CDR1 ENHRY, CDR2 SYGVKD. The ends were cut back, 0 bases at V and 4 bases at J, with 9 bases in the middle. The CDR3 spans 14 residues. This CDR3 reads CAISESGSGYGYTF. For the CDR3, the DNA is TGTGCCATCAGTGAGTCGGGGAGTGGCTATGGCTACACCTTC.

The CDR3 is CASSLVWGDHEQFF. The CDR3 coding sequence is TGTGCCAGCAGTTTAGTATGGGGGGATCATGAGCAGTTCTTC. The V call is TRBV27, the J call TRBJ2-1, with D possibly TRBD2 on 6 matching bases. Germline V gene lookup returns CDR1 MNHEY and CDR2 SMNVEV (reference sequence). Trimming took off 2 bases at V and 8 bases at J, with 13 bases between the two ends. The CDR3 loop spans 14 amino acids.

This clone has just a few counts. The CDR3: CASSGGTEAFF. For the CDR3, the DNA is TGTGCCAGCAGCGGAGGAACTGAAGCTTTCTTT. The V gene is TRBV27, the J gene TRBJ1-1; D gene uncertain. The V and J ends lost 6 bases and 5 bases respectively, with 7 bases between them. Germline CDR1 is MNHEY and CDR2 is SMNVEV (reference sequence). The CDR3 is made up of 11 amino acids.

Only one count was recorded for this clone. The genes are TRBV29-1 and TRBJ1-1; D uncertain. CDR1 and CDR2 (germline): SQVTM, ANQGSEA. The CDR3 is made up of 13 amino acids. Deletions cut 4 bases from V and 1 base from J, with 10 bases between. As DNA, the CDR3 is TGCAGCGTTGTTGGTCGGGCGAACACTGAAGCTTTCTTT. Translating it yields CSVVGRANTEAFF.

This chain links TRBV7-9 with TRBJ2-1; D is unclear. The length of the CDR3 is 13 residues. Germline CDR1 is SEHNR and CDR2 is FQNEAQ (reference sequence). V was trimmed by 7 bases and J by 0 bases, leaving 7 bases between them. The CDR3 is CASTRDSYNEQFF. CDR3 nucleotide sequence: TGTGCCAGCACCCGCGACTCCTACAATGAGCAGTTCTTC.

This chain links TRBV11-2 with TRBJ1-6; 8 bases agree with TRBD1. CDR1 and CDR2 from the germline V gene are SGHAT and FQNNGV. The ends lost 5 bases at V and 3 bases at J; junction bases unmatched: 9. The CDR3 runs to 17 residues. The DNA of the CDR3 is TGTGCCAGCAGCCCACAAAGGGACAGGATCTATAATTCACCCCTCCACTTT. Its protein is CASSPQRDRIYNSPLHF.

This clone was observed once. The genes are TRBV19 and TRBJ2-7; 8 bases are shared with TRBD2. The junction had 9 bases not matched to a gene; V was cut back by 5 bases and J by 3 bases. This CDR3 spans 15 amino acids. Germline CDR1 LNHDA, CDR2 SQIVND (reference sequence). CDR3 nucleotide sequence: TGTGCCAGTAGTCCATCCAGCGGGGGACTCTACGAGCAGTACTTC. Its protein product is CASSPSSGGLYEQYF.

The chain uses TRBV30 and TRBJ2-1; D unresolved. The germline V gene encodes CDR1 GTSNPN and CDR2 SVGIG (reference sequence). V was trimmed by 8 bases and J by 1 base, leaving 15 bases between them. The CDR3 totals 14 residues. CDR3 in DNA: TGTGCCCTGAGAAGGGCCAGATCCTACAATGAGCAGTTCTTC. This codes for CALRRARSYNEQFF. Full variable domain (rest looked up from reference TRBV30 and TRBJ2-1): SQTIHQWPATLVQPVGSPLSLECTVEGTSNPNLYWYRQAAGRGLQLLFYSVGIGQISSEVPQNLSASRPQDRQFILSSKKLLLSDSGFYLCALRRARSYNEQFFGPGTRLTVL.

This chain joins TRBV4-3 and TRBJ1-2; D uncertain. Per germline, CDR1 LGHNA and CDR2 YSLEER. There are 14 residues in the CDR3. The V end lost 0 bases, the J end lost 8 bases, and 13 bases lay between the germline ends. CDR3 DNA: TGCGCCAGCAGCCAAGAGTGGGAATTAGGCGGCTACACCTTC. Its protein product is CASSQEWELGGYTF.